The 26 T cell receptor beta chains reported below all come from one sample, sequenced in a study of shared T cell receptors in the human thymus. Libraries were prepared by immunoSEQ multiplex PCR; TCRdb keeps only in-frame clonotypes and omits some of them. Here the sample spans about 710,000 clones, roughly 86% being singletons. The data also belong to a second study, concerning human thymus T cells.

The sequencing sample was made of thymocytes. The receptors shown here come from a boy under two years old with a congenital heart defect.

The chain couples TRBV27 to TRBJ1-2; tentative D call: TRBD1 (5 bases). V lost 6 bases to trimming and J lost 7 bases, with 18 bases between them. CDR1 is MNHEY and CDR2 is SMNVEV in the germline V gene (reference sequence). This CDR3 region has 14 residues. The CDR3 nucleotides are TGTGCCAGCAGCTCGACGGGGACTATGAGTGGCTACACCTTC. This gives the protein CASSSTGTMSGYTF.

The chain joins TRBV7-9 to TRBJ2-5; TRBD1 agrees at 9 bases. This CDR3 is 17 amino acids long. Germline CDR1 reads SEHNR; CDR2 reads FQNEAQ (reference sequence). The junction had 11 bases not matched to a gene; V was cut back by 6 bases and J by 0 bases. As DNA, the CDR3 is TGTGCCAGCAGGTCCACCCCCGACAGGGGGGACCAAGAGACCCAGTACTTC. Translation gives CASRSTPDRGDQETQYF.

CDR3 amino acids: CASSAPGGRVGAFF. CDR3 nucleotide sequence: TGTGCCAGTAGTGCCCCGGGTGGGAGGGTCGGAGCTTTCTTT. The chain uses TRBV19 and TRBJ1-1; D call uncertain. The CDR3 sequence is 14 residues long. CDR1 LNHDA and CDR2 SQIVND come from the germline V gene (reference sequence). The V end was cut by 5 bases, the J end by 10 bases, with 20 bases between.

The V and J genes are TRBV4-3 and TRBJ2-1; TRBD1 might be the D (6 bases). Trimming took 1 base from V and 3 from J, leaving 10 bases between them. CDR1 and CDR2 (germline): LGHNA, YSLEER. The CDR3 totals 15 residues. The CDR3 here is CASSQGQENYNEQFF. CDR3 coding DNA: TGCGCCAGCAGCCAAGGACAGGAGAACTACAATGAGCAGTTCTTC.

The rearrangement uses TRBV4-1 and TRBJ2-7; 12 nucleotides match TRBD1. V gave up 0 bases and J gave up 5 bases; unmatched junction bases: 11. The germline V gene has CDR1 MGHRA and CDR2 YSYEKL. The CDR3 loop spans 18 amino acids. CDR3 sequence (DNA): TGCGCCAGCAGCCAAGACCCCAAGCCGGGACAGGGGGCAGACGAGCAGTACTTC. Translation: CASSQDPKPGQGADEQYF.

The J gene is TRBJ1-1, the V gene TRBV2; 8 nucleotides line up with TRBD1. The CDR3 is 13 amino acids. Germline V lookup: CDR1 SNHLY, CDR2 FYNNEI. The junction had 14 bases not matched to a gene; V was cut back by 9 bases and J by 11 bases. CDR3 sequence reads: CAREPGGAINAFF. Written as DNA, the CDR3 is TGTGCCAGAGAGCCAGGGGGCGCGATAAATGCTTTCTTT.

The J gene is TRBJ1-4, the V gene TRBV30; D not certain. The germline gives CDR1 GTSNPN, CDR2 SVGIG (reference sequence). The germline V and J ends were trimmed by 4 bases and 4 bases, with 16 bases remaining between them. There are 15 residues in the CDR3. The chain's CDR3 is CAWIPISVHNEKLFF. The DNA of the CDR3 is TGTGCCTGGATCCCCATCAGCGTTCATAATGAAAAACTGTTTTTT.

This clone was picked up a small number of times. The CDR3 DNA is TGTGCCAGCAGCTTCGGACGGGATCGGGAGGCCGGGGAGCTGTTTTTT. Encoded protein: CASSFGRDREAGELFF. The rearrangement links TRBV11-2 to TRBJ2-2, with TRBD2 matching 7 bases. This CDR3 is 16 amino acids long. Germline CDR1 and CDR2: SGHAT and FQNNGV. With 3 bases clipped from V and 6 bases from J, the junction kept 10 bases outside the gene matches. The entire variable domain, with the rest obtained from reference TRBV11-2 and TRBJ2-2, is as follows: EAGVAQSPRYKIIEKRQSVAFWCNPISGHATLYWYQQILGQGPKLLIQFQNNGVVDDSQLPKDRFSAERLKGVDSTLKIQPAKLEDSAVYLCASSFGRDREAGELFFGEGSRLTVL.

In this sample, this clone turned up once. This chain uses TRBV7-2 with TRBJ2-7, with 12 bases identical to TRBD1. The V and J ends lost 7 bases and 4 bases, in that order; junction bases with no gene match: 5. Germline assignment: CDR1 SGHTA and CDR2 FQGNSA. CDR3 size: 14 residues. The CDR3 reads CASIGTGGKYEQYF. As DNA, the CDR3 is TGTGCCAGCATCGGGACAGGGGGCAAGTACGAGCAGTACTTC.

J is TRBJ2-5 and V is TRBV28; 7 bases match TRBD2. CDR3 length: 16 residues. J was trimmed by 0 bases and V by 5 bases; bases with no gene match: 9. Germline CDR1 reads MDHEN; CDR2 reads SYDVKM. CDR3 loop: CASSLQVSGYQETQYF. The CDR3 nucleotides are TGTGCCAGCAGTCTTCAGGTTAGCGGGTACCAAGAGACCCAGTACTTC.

The rearrangement joins TRBV6-1 to TRBJ1-5; D is perhaps TRBD1 (5 bases). This CDR3 comprises 14 residues. Between the trimmed V and J ends, which lost 4 bases and 7 bases, there was a span of 14 bases. The V gene's germline CDR1 is MNHNS and CDR2 SASEGT. In DNA, the CDR3 is TGTGCCAGCAGTGTTGATCAGGGTAAACAGCCCCAGCATTTT. As protein: CASSVDQGKQPQHF.

This chain connects TRBV9 to TRBJ1-2; TRBD1 matches at 8 bases. The CDR3 consists of 16 residues. Germline CDR1 is SGDLS and CDR2 is YYNGEE. V was pared by 3 bases and J by 2 bases, with 9 bases of the junction left unmatched. Here the CDR3 reads CASSAFRGRENYGYTF. CDR3 bases: TGTGCCAGCAGCGCCTTCAGGGGGCGGGAAAACTATGGCTACACCTTC.

On this clone: Compared with germline, one end of the junction differs, possibly owing to a read error. Within the sample, other DNA sequences also encode this same CDR3. The chain links TRBV27 to TRBJ1-6; D gene unclear. Per the germline V gene, CDR1 is MNHEY and CDR2 is SMNVEV (reference sequence). The CDR3 runs to 15 residues. CDR3 protein: CASSLWHSYNSPLHF. The CDR3 DNA sequence: TGTGCCAGCAGTTTATGGCACAGCTATAATTCCCCCCTCCACTTT.

V usage is TRBV10-3 and J usage is TRBJ1-2; D remains ambiguous. The CDR3 length is 19 residues. Per the germline V gene, CDR1 is ENHRY and CDR2 is SYGVKD. V lost 2 bases and J lost 4, with 26 bases in between. CDR3 DNA sequence: TGTGCCATCAGTGAGCCGAAGGAGGGTCCCACCCGAAGTTCCTATGGCTACACCTTC. Its translation: CAISEPKEGPTRSSYGYTF.

The chain recombines TRBV19 with TRBJ1-2, with 7 positions matching TRBD1. In germline, CDR1 is LNHDA, CDR2 SQIVND (reference sequence). The J segment lost 4 bases and the V segment lost 4 bases, leaving 3 bases of the junction unmatched. The CDR3 is 13 residues long. The chain's CDR3 is CASSKTGIYGYTF. The CDR3 region has the DNA TGTGCCAGTAGTAAGACAGGGATCTATGGCTACACCTTC.

This chain uses TRBV4-1 with TRBJ2-1; 9 nucleotides agree with TRBD2. The CDR3 is 16 amino acids. Trimming at V came to 2 bases and at J to 4 bases, leaving 6 bases not matched to a gene. Germline-derived CDR1 and CDR2 are MGHRA and YSYEKL. The CDR3 DNA is TGCGCCAGCAGCCAACGGGGCGGGGGGGAGTACAATGAGCAGTTCTTC. Translated, it gives CASSQRGGGEYNEQFF.

CDR3 sequence reads: CAWSVGQGFYGYTF. In DNA, the CDR3 is TGTGCCTGGAGTGTCGGACAGGGATTCTATGGCTACACCTTC. The chain has TRBV30 and TRBJ1-2; 8 nucleotides line up with TRBD1. Trimming took 0 bases from V and 4 from J; bases not matched to a gene: 4. Per the germline V gene, CDR1 is GTSNPN and CDR2 is SVGIG (reference sequence). This CDR3 comprises 14 residues.

The rearrangement uses TRBV19 and TRBJ1-3, with D unresolved. This CDR3 is 15 amino acids long. Germline V gene sequence: CDR1 LNHDA, CDR2 SQIVND (reference sequence). Trimming removed 3 bases at V and 0 bases at J, with 9 bases between. The CDR3 region is CASSIADSSGNTIYF. CDR3 bases: TGTGCCAGTAGTATCGCGGACTCCTCTGGAAACACCATATATTTT.

This clone was observed a handful of times. V and J are TRBV19 and TRBJ2-4; D possibly corresponds to TRBD2 (5 bases). The germline CDR1 and CDR2 sequences are LNHDA and SQIVND (reference sequence). The CDR3 runs to 12 residues. Trimming took 5 bases from V and 5 from J, leaving 7 bases between them. CDR3 sequence: CASSSEENIQYF. In DNA form, the CDR3 reads TGTGCCAGTAGTTCGGAGGAAAACATTCAGTACTTC.

The chain has TRBV5-6 and TRBJ1-1, with 11 bases lining up with TRBD1. The germline V gene encodes CDR1 SGHDT and CDR2 YYEEEE. V gave up 3 bases and J gave up 4 bases; unmatched junction bases: 5. The CDR3 totals 15 residues. The CDR3 bases are TGTGCCAGCAGCTCCACCGGGACAGGGGGCACTGAAGCTTTCTTT. This sequence encodes CASSSTGTGGTEAFF. Full variable domain (outside the CDR3, taken from reference TRBV5-6 and TRBJ1-1): DAGVTQSPTHLIKTRGQQVTLRCSPKSGHDTVSWYQQALGQGPQFIFQYYEEEERQRGNFPDRFSGHQFPNYSSELNVNALLLGDSALYLCASSSTGTGGTEAFFGQGTRLTVV.

The V and J genes are TRBV6-5 and TRBJ2-5, with D possibly being TRBD2 (6 bases). The CDR3 is 16 residues long. Germline assignment: CDR1 MNHEY and CDR2 SVGAGI. V dropped 2 bases and J dropped 2 bases, with 15 bases sitting between them. The DNA for the CDR3 is TGTGCCAGCAGTTACCTTGCGGGGACTGAACAAGAGACCCAGTACTTC. It translates to CASSYLAGTEQETQYF.

This chain uses TRBV30 with TRBJ1-2; TRBD1 aligns across 8 bases. CDR1 GTSNPN and CDR2 SVGIG come from the germline V gene (reference sequence). The CDR3 is 14 residues long. V gave up 5 bases and J gave up 4 bases; unmatched junction bases: 9. The CDR3 nucleotides are TGTGCCTGGGACGGACAGGGTTTCAGCTATGGCTACACCTTC. Its protein is CAWDGQGFSYGYTF.

J is TRBJ1-5 and V is TRBV27; TRBD1 matches 8 bases. Germline CDR1 MNHEY, CDR2 SMNVEV (reference sequence). The CDR3 has 14 residues. The ends lost 5 bases at V and 5 bases at J; junction bases unmatched: 5. CDR3 DNA sequence: TGTGCCAGCAGTGCCACAGGGGGGCATCAGCCCCAGCATTTT. This codes for CASSATGGHQPQHF.

This chain joins TRBV7-2 and TRBJ1-5; TRBD1 agrees at 9 bases. Germline V gives CDR1 SGHTA, CDR2 FQGNSA. V shed 10 bases and J 6 bases; nucleotides not matched to a gene: 4. There are 12 residues in the CDR3. In DNA, the CDR3 is TGTGCCACCGGGACAGGGAGTCAGCCCCAGCATTTT. Amino acid sequence: CATGTGSQPQHF.

The gene calls are TRBV27 and TRBJ1-5; TRBD1 matches at 9 bases. The CDR3 covers 15 residues. V gave up 6 bases and J gave up 5 bases; unmatched junction bases: 8. Germline V lookup: CDR1 MNHEY, CDR2 SMNVEV (reference sequence). CDR3: CASSSDGTGHQPQHF. The CDR3 DNA is TGTGCCAGCAGCTCAGATGGGACAGGGCATCAGCCCCAGCATTTT.

This clone has only a few counts. The rearrangement joins TRBV5-6 to TRBJ2-3; no clear D. V dropped 6 bases and J dropped 0 bases, with 8 bases sitting between them. This CDR3 has 13 residues. Germline CDR1 is SGHDT and CDR2 is YYEEEE. The CDR3 nucleotides read TGTGCCAGCAACCCCACTAGCACAGATACGCAGTATTTT. Translation: CASNPTSTDTQYF.